The entry below describes one T cell receptor (beta chain). The antigen is undetermined. From the 5' RACE reads, TCRdb called clonotypes with MiXCR, one entry per CDR3 protein. The sample records about 430,000 distinct CDR3 sequences, more than 15% being singletons. These data are taken from a study of T-cell memory formation after mild COVID-19. Study-level findings and limits: Clones contracting day 15 to 85 were balanced CD4/CD8; later expanders leaned CD4+.

Trimming took off 0 bases at V and 3 bases at J, with 10 bases between the two ends. The CDR3 has 15 residues. Germline CDR1 and CDR2: MGHRA and YSYEKL. The rearrangement links TRBV4-1 to TRBJ2-3; D is ambiguous. Sequencing was carried out using PBMCs or a T cell subset sorted from them (not recorded which). The source is a man aged 18 to 30 who had mild COVID-19 (a few samples of this study predate the infection). Cell type and time point are not known. CDR3 loop: CASSQEFARTDTQYF. The CDR3 nucleotides are TGCGCCAGCAGCCAAGAATTCGCTAGGACAGATACGCAGTATTTT.